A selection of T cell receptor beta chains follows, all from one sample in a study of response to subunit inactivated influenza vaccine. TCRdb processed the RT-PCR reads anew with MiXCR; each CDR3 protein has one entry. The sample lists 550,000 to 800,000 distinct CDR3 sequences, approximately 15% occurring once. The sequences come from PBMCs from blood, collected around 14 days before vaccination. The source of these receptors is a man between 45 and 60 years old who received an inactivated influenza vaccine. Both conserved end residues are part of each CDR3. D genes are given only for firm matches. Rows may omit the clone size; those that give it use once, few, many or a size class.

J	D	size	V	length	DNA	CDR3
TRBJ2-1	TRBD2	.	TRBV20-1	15	TGCAGTGCTGAATCGTCGGGGGGGGCCTACAATGAGCAGTTCTTC	CSAESSGGAYNEQFF
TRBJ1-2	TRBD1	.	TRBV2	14	TGTGCCAGCAGTGCGGATACAGGGGTCTATGGCTACACCTTC	CASSADTGVYGYTF
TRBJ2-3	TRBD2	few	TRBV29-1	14	TGCAGCGTTGAAGGGGGCGGGAGAACAGATACGCAGTATTTT	CSVEGGGRTDTQYF
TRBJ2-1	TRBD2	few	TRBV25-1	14	TGTGCCAGCAGTGAATTGGGTGGGGGGGGTGAGCAGTTCTTC	CASSELGGGGEQFF
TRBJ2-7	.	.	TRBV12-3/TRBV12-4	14	TGTGCCAGCAAGGGTGGATCCAGCTCCTACGAGCAGTACTTC	CASKGGSSSYEQYF
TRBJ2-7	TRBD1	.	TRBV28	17	TGTGCCAGCAGGCACGCGGGACAGGCTACCGATGGCTACGAGCAGTACTTC	CASRHAGQATDGYEQYF
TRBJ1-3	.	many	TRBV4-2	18	TGTGCCAGCAGCCCGGGGGCGGACTATGACCTACCTGGAGACACCATATATTTT	CASSPGADYDLPGDTIYF
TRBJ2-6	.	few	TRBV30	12	TGTGCCTGGAGCTCTGGGGCCAACGTCCTGACTTTC	CAWSSGANVLTF
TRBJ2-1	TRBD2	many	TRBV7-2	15	TGTGCCAGCAGCTTAGACGGGAGGGATTACAATGAGCAGTTCTTC	CASSLDGRDYNEQFF
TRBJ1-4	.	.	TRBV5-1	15	TGCGCCAGCAGCTTGTCGGGCAGCCCAAATGAAAAACTGTTTTTT	CASSLSGSPNEKLFF
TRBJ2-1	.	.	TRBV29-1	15	TGCAGCGCTGCCTCTCCGGAGGGAGTCGGGAATGAGCAGTTCTTC	CSAASPEGVGNEQFF
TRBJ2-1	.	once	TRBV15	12	TGTGCCACCAGCAGAGAGGCCGGTGGGCAGTTCTTC	CATSREAGGQFF
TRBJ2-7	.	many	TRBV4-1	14	TGCGCCAGCAGCCGCCAACCGGGGACCTACGAGCAGTACTTC	CASSRQPGTYEQYF
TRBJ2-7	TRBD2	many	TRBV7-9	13	TGTGCCAGCAGCATGCTGGGACTAGTGGAGCAGTACTTC	CASSMLGLVEQYF